This T cell receptor beta chain was identified during a study of response to subunit inactivated influenza vaccine (dated by TCRdb to the late 2010s). Concerning the study at large: Deep quantitative profiling of the T cell receptor repertoire was used in the study to follow responses to a trivalent subunit inactivated influenza vaccine.

Remarks on this clonotype: Its antigen is still unknown. It has no much larger one-base neighbor in the sample; base qualities were not kept.

Study-wide conclusions, independent of this receptor: The authors proposed that each seasonal influenza vaccination may bring in only a limited number of new T cells.

Library construction relied on RT-PCR. Reads for this sample came from an Illumina HiSeq 2500. TCRdb took the public reads, trimmed them with fastp at Q25, ran MiXCR for clone calling and kept in-frame beta chains. CDR3 protein sequences are deduplicated, and each keeps its most common genes and DNA. The sample records around 180,000 distinct CDR3 sequences, roughly 8.7% of which are singletons. 11% of the sample goes to the ten largest clones. CDR1 and CDR2 are drawn from the germline V gene: SGHAT, FQNNGV. Counted from cysteine to phenylalanine, this CDR3 has 11 amino acids. Kept here is only the CDR3 DNA, which spans 33 bases and is read in frame from base 1. V is pared back by 4 bases and J by 13 bases, with 11 bases lying between the germline termini.

This TCR derives from a man aged 50-60 years who received an inactivated influenza vaccine. Donor details come from another sample of the same person, matched by shared clones. This receptor chain uses TRBV11-2 and TRBJ2-1, with no confidently assigned D gene. Sequencing was performed on non-naive T cells sorted from PBMCs, taken on the day of vaccination. In light of the paper, this sample's cell subset or site label describes: memory T cell fraction. Here is the DNA: TGTGCCAGCAGCTCGGGTGTTTTTCAGTTCTTC. This is translated as CASSSGVFQFF.